Below, 29 T cell receptor beta chains from the same sample are listed, as sequenced in a study of shared clonotypes between healthy human individuals. Sequenced by immunoSEQ multiplex PCR; TCRdb stores in-frame clones only, minus some. The table lists around 1.6 million clones, 98% of them singletons. Sequencing was done on a sample of naive CD4+ T cells sorted from blood. The sample's subset: CD45RA+ positively selected. These receptors all stem from a man younger than 45 in good health.

The chain links TRBV30 to TRBJ2-7; 12 positions agree with TRBD2. Germline lookup yields CDR1 GTSNPN and CDR2 SVGIG (reference sequence). The CDR3 contains 19 residues. V gave up 2 bases and J gave up 4 bases; unmatched junction bases: 18. The CDR3 loop is CAWSSPGLAGWEGAYEQYF. In DNA, the CDR3 is TGTGCCTGGAGTTCCCCCGGACTAGCGGGGTGGGAAGGGGCTTACGAGCAGTACTTC.

The rearrangement uses TRBV5-1 and TRBJ2-1, with D perhaps being TRBD1 or TRBD2 (5 bases each). The germline gives CDR1 SGHRS, CDR2 YFSETQ. Deletions cut 0 bases from V and 2 bases from J, with 9 bases between. This CDR3 has 15 amino acids. CDR3 in amino acids: CASSLDLGAYNEQFF. DNA of the CDR3: TGCGCCAGCAGCTTGGATTTGGGGGCCTACAATGAGCAGTTCTTC.

This chain uses TRBV4-3 with TRBJ1-2; D ambiguous. CDR3 length: 13 residues. Trimming took 0 bases from V and 7 from J, leaving 9 bases between them. The germline V gene has CDR1 LGHNA and CDR2 YSLEER. As DNA, the CDR3 is TGCGCCAGCAGCCAAGAACGGGAAACTGGCTACACCTTC. Amino acids: CASSQERETGYTF.

The chain joins TRBV5-1 to TRBJ2-5; TRBD2 matches at 11 bases. V shed 4 bases, J shed 13 bases, and the junction held 9 bases outside the gene matches. The CDR3 is 13 amino acids. Germline lookup yields CDR1 SGHRS and CDR2 YFSETQ. CDR3 loop: CASSLSGRAPVYF. CDR3 nucleotide sequence: TGCGCCAGCAGCCTTAGCGGGAGGGCCCCCGTGTACTTC.

The chain joins TRBV5-5 to TRBJ2-6, with D perhaps matching TRBD1 (5 bases). Per the germline V gene, CDR1 is SGHKS and CDR2 is YYEKEE (reference sequence). V was pared by 1 base and J by 2 bases, with 10 bases between. CDR3 size: 16 residues. CDR3 sequence (DNA): TGTGCCAGCAGCTTGATAGGGGTAGCTGGGGCCAACGTCCTGACTTTC. The encoded protein is CASSLIGVAGANVLTF.

Points on this clone: Additional DNA sequences in this sample encode the identical CDR3. The chain employs TRBV2 and TRBJ1-1; D is perhaps TRBD1 (5 bases). Trimming took off 2 bases at V and 1 base at J, with 8 bases between the two ends. CDR3 length: 14 residues. Germline V gene data show CDR1 as SNHLY and CDR2 as FYNNEI. The CDR3 region is CASSEQGRNTEAFF. The CDR3 nucleotides are TGTGCCAGCAGTGAACAGGGTCGGAACACTGAAGCTTTCTTT.

The chain couples TRBV25-1 to TRBJ2-1, with TRBD1 matching 7 bases. Germline V gives CDR1 MGHDK, CDR2 SYGVNS. V was clipped by 10 bases and J by 9 bases; unmatched bases: 18. The CDR3 is made up of 15 amino acids. CDR3 residues: CATGPRDRSFGEQFF. The CDR3 region has the DNA TGTGCCACCGGCCCTCGGGACAGATCGTTCGGTGAGCAGTTCTTC.

V gene TRBV9 combines with J gene TRBJ2-3, with D unresolved. The germline gives CDR1 SGDLS, CDR2 YYNGEE. The germline V and J ends were trimmed by 0 bases and 6 bases, with 8 bases remaining between them. The CDR3 is 13 residues long. CDR3 sequence (DNA): TGTGCCAGCAGCGTAGCCCCCGCGGATACGCAGTATTTT. Protein sequence: CASSVAPADTQYF.

J is TRBJ2-7 and V is TRBV27; TRBD2 matches at 15 bases. The CDR3 has 17 amino acids. Losses at the gene ends were 5 bases for V and 5 bases for J; bases not matched to a gene: 10. Germline V lookup: CDR1 MNHEY, CDR2 SMNVEV (reference sequence). The chain's CDR3 is CASSGTSGRLKLNEQYF. The CDR3 nucleotides read TGTGCCAGCAGTGGGACTAGCGGGAGGTTGAAACTTAACGAGCAGTACTTC.

The rearrangement uses TRBV18 and TRBJ1-1; D call uncertain. The CDR3 runs to 13 residues. The germline V gene encodes CDR1 KGHSH and CDR2 LQKENI. Trimming cost V 5 bases and J 9 bases, with 16 bases left between them. CDR3 sequence reads: CASSGEGGSKAFF. The CDR3 nucleotides read TGTGCCAGCTCAGGAGAGGGAGGATCGAAAGCTTTCTTT.

The chain is built from TRBV7-9 and TRBJ1-3; 12 bases match TRBD1. V gave up 5 bases and J gave up 0 bases; unmatched junction bases: 8. The CDR3 runs to 18 residues. Germline CDR1 SEHNR, CDR2 FQNEAQ (reference sequence). The CDR3 here is CASSVGTGGSGSGNTIYF. The CDR3 DNA reads TGTGCCAGCAGCGTAGGGACAGGGGGCTCAGGCTCTGGAAACACCATATATTTT.

The genes are TRBV27 and TRBJ2-2, with 9 bases fitting TRBD2. Germline CDR1 and CDR2: MNHEY and SMNVEV (reference sequence). V shed 5 bases, J shed 4 bases, and the junction held 14 bases outside the gene matches. The length of the CDR3 is 18 residues. CDR3 in DNA: TGTGCCAGCAGTGCTCTTTTAGCGGGAGCCCGGGGCACCGGGGAGCTGTTTTTT. It is translated as CASSALLAGARGTGELFF.

The chain links TRBV29-1 to TRBJ2-7; 9 bases fit TRBD1. V trimming: 7 bases; J trimming: 5 bases; junction bases outside the gene matches: 12. The CDR3 contains 14 residues. Germline-derived CDR1 and CDR2 are SQVTM and ANQGSEA. The CDR3 DNA is TGCAGCGCCGTAAGCGGGACAGGGTTGGACGAGCAGTACTTC. Protein sequence: CSAVSGTGLDEQYF.

For the CDR3, the DNA is TGTGCCAGCAGTGAATATGCCACAGGGGTTATGAACACTGAAGCTTTCTTT. Translated: CASSEYATGVMNTEAFF. The rearrangement uses TRBV25-1 and TRBJ1-1; TRBD1 matches 7 bases. Germline CDR1 MGHDK, CDR2 SYGVNS. The CDR3 is made up of 17 amino acids. With 0 bases clipped from V and 0 bases from J, the junction kept 7 bases outside the gene matches.

V is TRBV6-6 and J is TRBJ1-2; TRBD1 matches 7 bases. This CDR3 region has 15 residues. Germline V gene lookup returns CDR1 MNHNY and CDR2 SVGAGI (reference sequence). After removal of 0 bases from V and 8 bases from J, the junction contained 9 bases not matched to a gene. This CDR3 is CASSYSRQGREGYTF. The CDR3 nucleotides read TGTGCCAGCAGTTACTCAAGACAGGGTCGGGAAGGCTACACCTTC.

The sample holds one count of this clone. The chain carries TRBV6-6 and TRBJ2-1, with D unclear. This CDR3 has 15 amino acids. The V gene lost 0 bases and the J gene lost 4 bases, with 10 bases spanning the gap. The germline V gene encodes CDR1 MNHNY and CDR2 SVGAGI (reference sequence). The CDR3 DNA reads TGTGCCAGCAGTTACTCGCCGGGCCCGTACAATGAGCAGTTCTTC. This sequence encodes CASSYSPGPYNEQFF.

This rearrangement joins TRBV4-3 to TRBJ2-7; a weak D match, TRBD2 (6 bases). The CDR3 is made up of 13 amino acids. The germline V and J ends were trimmed by 3 bases and 3 bases, with 9 bases remaining between them. Germline V gene lookup returns CDR1 LGHNA and CDR2 YSLEER. CDR3 DNA: TGCGCCAGCAGCCACGGACTACACTACGAGCAGTACTTC. Translation: CASSHGLHYEQYF.

The V call is TRBV18, the J call TRBJ2-1, with unresolved D. Germline values: CDR1 KGHSH, CDR2 LQKENI. Trimming took 3 bases from V and 10 from J, leaving 10 bases between them. The CDR3 has 12 amino acids. This chain's CDR3 is CASSPVNGEQFF. The CDR3 nucleotides are TGTGCCAGCTCACCGGTCAACGGGGAGCAGTTCTTC.

The V and J genes are TRBV14 and TRBJ2-3; 8 positions match TRBD2. V lost 0 bases, J lost 5 bases, and 7 bases stayed unmatched. This CDR3 comprises 16 residues. Germline loops: CDR1 SGHDN, CDR2 FVKESK. CDR3 protein: CASSQDGLAGRDTQYF. CDR3 DNA: TGTGCCAGCAGCCAAGACGGGCTAGCGGGTCGAGATACGCAGTATTTT. Combining the CDR3 with reference TRBV14 and TRBJ2-3 gives the whole variable domain EAGVTQFPSHSVIEKGQTVTLRCDPISGHDNLYWYRRVMGKEIKFLLHFVKESKQDESGMPNNRFLAERTGGTYSTLKVQPAELEDSGVYFCASSQDGLAGRDTQYFGPGTRLTVL.

The V call is TRBV2, the J call TRBJ2-7, with TRBD1 identical over 10 bases. Germline CDR1 and CDR2: SNHLY and FYNNEI. The CDR3 totals 17 residues. The J segment lost 1 base and the V segment lost 5 bases, leaving 11 bases of the junction unmatched. Written as DNA, the CDR3 is TGTGCCAGCAGTCGAACATTGGCGGGACAGGGGTCCTACGAGCAGTACTTC. As protein: CASSRTLAGQGSYEQYF. Looking up the rest from reference TRBV2 and TRBJ2-7 gives the full variable domain: EPEVTQTPSHQVTQMGQEVILRCVPISNHLYFYWYRQILGQKVEFLVSFYNNEISEKSEIFDDQFSVERPDGSNFTLKIRSTKLEDSAMYFCASSRTLAGQGSYEQYFGPGTRLTVT.

This clone is a singleton in its sample. This chain joins TRBV9 and TRBJ1-4, with 7 bases aligning to TRBD1. There are 14 residues in the CDR3. V was pared by 4 bases and J by 2 bases, with 2 bases of the junction left unmatched. The germline V gene has CDR1 SGDLS and CDR2 YYNGEE. CDR3 residues: CASSPGQTNEKLFF. Written as DNA, the CDR3 is TGTGCCAGCAGCCCGGGACAGACTAATGAAAAACTGTTTTTT.

The chain carries TRBV9 and TRBJ2-7; the match to TRBD1 covers 10 bases. The germline V gene encodes CDR1 SGDLS and CDR2 YYNGEE. The CDR3 is made up of 18 amino acids. J gave up 3 bases and V 0 bases, and 12 bases lay outside the gene matches. CDR3 in amino acids: CASSVGVGGTGVSYEQYF. The CDR3 DNA reads as TGTGCCAGCAGCGTAGGAGTAGGGGGGACAGGGGTAAGCTACGAGCAGTACTTC.

This chain connects TRBV6-1 to TRBJ2-3; D gene uncertain. Germline-derived CDR1 and CDR2 are MNHNS and SASEGT. V lost 2 bases to trimming and J lost 0 bases, with 18 bases between them. There are 18 residues in the CDR3. CDR3 amino acids: CASSEYVQLPTSTDTQYF. The CDR3 coding sequence is TGTGCCAGCAGTGAATATGTCCAGCTCCCGACTAGCACAGATACGCAGTATTTT.

The CDR3 sequence is CSVAGLARGGYEQYF. As DNA, the CDR3 is TGCAGCGTTGCCGGGCTGGCGAGGGGGGGGTACGAGCAGTACTTC. V is TRBV29-1 and J is TRBJ2-7, with D perhaps TRBD2 (7 bases). There are 15 residues in the CDR3. Germline CDR1 and CDR2: SQVTM and ANQGSEA. Trimming shortened V by 4 bases and J by 4 bases, and 20 bases separated the two germline ends.

This rearrangement joins TRBV18 to TRBJ2-7, with D possibly TRBD2 on 5 matching bases. The CDR3 extends over 14 amino acids. Deletions cut 5 bases from V and 2 bases from J, with 13 bases between. CDR1 is KGHSH and CDR2 is LQKENI in the germline V gene. The chain's CDR3 is CASSVQEVPYEQYF. As DNA, the CDR3 is TGTGCCAGCTCAGTCCAGGAGGTCCCCTACGAGCAGTACTTC.

This clone has only one observation. The J gene is TRBJ2-3, the V gene TRBV6-4; a weak D match, TRBD1 (5 bases). V was shortened by 6 bases and J by 3 bases, with 16 bases between the two germline ends. The germline V gene has CDR1 MRHNA and CDR2 SNTAGT. CDR3 length: 15 amino acids. In DNA form, the CDR3 reads TGTGCCAGCAGCGACGACCTGGCAGGGACAGATACGCAGTATTTT. Translating it yields CASSDDLAGTDTQYF.

A single count supports this clone. The chain uses TRBV7-2 and TRBJ1-4, with a tentative D call TRBD1 (5 bases). Trimming left V 5 bases short and J 10 bases short, with 17 bases between. From germline, CDR1 is SGHTA and CDR2 FQGNSA. The CDR3 is made up of 14 amino acids. For the CDR3, the DNA is TGTGCCAGCAGCGAGGGACTCGGTGGGCGAAAACTGTTTTTT. This translates into CASSEGLGGRKLFF.

The CDR3 nucleotides are TGTGCCAGCAGCTCTTCCGGGACAGATTGGAGGGACGAGCAGTACTTC. It specifies CASSSSGTDWRDEQYF. The chain couples TRBV5-6 to TRBJ2-7; tentative D call: TRBD1 (7 bases). CDR1 and CDR2 (germline): SGHDT, YYEEEE. The V and J ends lost 3 bases and 5 bases respectively, with 21 bases between them. The length of the CDR3 is 16 residues.

V usage is TRBV6-1 and J usage is TRBJ2-4; TRBD1 matches 9 bases. This CDR3 has 15 amino acids. Trimming cost V 6 bases and J 4 bases; bases outside gene matches: 7. Germline V CDR1 and CDR2: MNHNS, SASEGT. CDR3 amino acids: CASRITGGPKNIQYF. CDR3 DNA: TGTGCCAGCAGGATAACAGGGGGCCCGAAAAACATTCAGTACTTC.